This TCR beta chain was captured in a study of T cell responses to AZD1222 COVID-19 vaccine. Findings and limits, study-wide: The peak T cell response came first, and repertoires were sampled only after it. Targeting of unmutated variant regions was reportedly seen in nearly half of spike-specific TCRs. Spike-specific TCR depth and breadth grew after two AZD1222 doses.

About this clone itself: Its matching antigen is unknown.

The CDR3 is made up of 16 amino acids. The data were produced by immunoSEQ multiplex PCR, yet TCRdb's version contains in-frame clones alone and is incomplete. The table records around 100,000 clones, about 88% of them present only once. Sequenced material: peripheral blood, taken on day 0 of AZD1222 vaccination. This chain joins TRBV21-1 and TRBJ1-2; TRBD1, the table's D call, lacks a check against the DNA. TRBV21-1 is recorded as a pseudogene. The sequence derives from an adult in good health. The CDR3 is CASSALGQNANYGYTF. The CDR3 DNA reads as TGTGCCAGCAGCGCTCTTGGACAGAATGCTAACTATGGCTACACCTTC.